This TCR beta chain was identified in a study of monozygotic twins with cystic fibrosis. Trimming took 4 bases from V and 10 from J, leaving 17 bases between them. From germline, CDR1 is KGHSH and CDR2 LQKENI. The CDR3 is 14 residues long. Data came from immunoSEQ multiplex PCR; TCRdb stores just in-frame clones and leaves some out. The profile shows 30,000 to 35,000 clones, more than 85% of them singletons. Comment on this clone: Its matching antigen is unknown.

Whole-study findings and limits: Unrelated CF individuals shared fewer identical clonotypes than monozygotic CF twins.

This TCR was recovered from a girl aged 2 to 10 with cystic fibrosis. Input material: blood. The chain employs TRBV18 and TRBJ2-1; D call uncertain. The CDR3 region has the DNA TGTGCCAGCTCACTCTCGGAAGGAGCTAGAGAGCAGTTCTTC. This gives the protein CASSLSEGAREQFF. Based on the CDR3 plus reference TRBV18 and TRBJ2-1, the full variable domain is NAGVMQNPRHLVRRRGQEARLRCSPMKGHSHVYWYRQLPEEGLKFMVYLQKENIIDESGMPKERFSAEFPKEGPSILRIQQVVRGDSAAYFCASSLSEGAREQFFGPGTRLTVL.